These T cell receptor beta chains were read from a single sample in a study of blood T cells in healthy people across ages. TCRdb reanalysed the 5' RACE reads using MiXCR and keeps one entry per CDR3 protein. The table shows hundreds of thousands of distinct CDR3 sequences, with around 68% occurring only once. The sample was blood. The receptors here all came from a man aged 30 to 39 in good health. The CDR3 runs from the conserved cysteine through the conserved F or W. D genes are given only for firm matches. Only part of the rows carry a size: once, few, many, or a class if the clone is expanded.

TRBV2	.	20	TRBD2	TRBJ2-3	CASSEGAGLALLLGTDTQYF	TGTGCCAGCAGTGAAGGAGCGGGGCTAGCGCTCCTTCTAGGCACAGATACGCAGTATTTT
TRBV6-2/TRBV6-3	.	14	TRBD1	TRBJ2-1	CASIDRGLWDEQFF	TGTGCCAGCATAGACAGGGGGCTTTGGGATGAGCAGTTCTTC
TRBV21-1	.	11	.	TRBJ2-1	CASDITHEQFF	TGTGCCAGCGATATAACACATGAGCAGTTCTTC
TRBV4-3	.	15	TRBD1	TRBJ2-3	CASSQGDRGYDTQYF	TGCGCCAGCAGCCAAGGGGACAGGGGTTACGATACGCAGTATTTT
TRBV10-3	.	13	TRBD1	TRBJ1-1	CASQGARDTEAFF	TGTGCCAGTCAGGGGGCGAGGGACACTGAAGCTTTCTTT
TRBV28	.	12	.	TRBJ1-5	CASGRQGLAQHF	TGTGCCAGCGGAAGGCAGGGGTTGGCCCAGCATTTT
TRBV3-1	.	16	TRBD1	TRBJ1-5	CASSHGQGFGNQPQHF	TGTGCCAGCAGCCATGGACAGGGGTTCGGCAATCAGCCCCAGCATTTT
TRBV20-1	few	12	.	TRBJ2-5	CSALQGRETQYF	TGCAGTGCTCTACAGGGGAGGGAGACCCAGTACTTC
TRBV7-2	.	13	TRBD2	TRBJ2-3	CASSLVAGDTQYF	TGTGCCAGCAGCTTAGTAGCGGGAGATACGCAGTATTTT
TRBV9	.	14	.	TRBJ2-7	CASSVSGSNYEQYF	TGTGCCAGCAGCGTATCTGGGTCGAACTACGAGCAGTACTTC
TRBV12-3/TRBV12-4	.	16	TRBD1	TRBJ2-1	CASSRDRGFNYNEQFF	TGTGCCAGCAGTAGGGACAGGGGGTTTAACTACAATGAGCAGTTCTTC
TRBV4-2	.	13	.	TRBJ2-3	CASSQESQRLQYF	TGTGCCAGCAGCCAGGAATCCCAGCGACTGCAGTATTTT
TRBV5-1	.	17	.	TRBJ2-5	CASRPHRDTSGRETQYF	TGCGCCAGCCGCCCGCACAGGGACACCTCGGGCCGGGAGACCCAGTACTTC
TRBV7-9	.	14	TRBD1	TRBJ1-1	CASSFPTGAAEAFF	TGTGCCAGCAGCTTCCCGACAGGGGCGGCTGAAGCTTTCTTT
TRBV6-4	.	14	.	TRBJ2-7	CATTSPSNFYEQYF	TGTGCCACCACTTCCCCGAGTAATTTCTACGAGCAGTACTTC
TRBV4-3	.	15	TRBD2	TRBJ2-5	CASSQSGTSGETQYF	TGCGCCAGCAGCCAGTCCGGGACTAGCGGGGAGACCCAGTACTTC
TRBV20-1	.	13	.	TRBJ2-4	CSARGDVPGEQYF	TGCAGTGCTAGAGGGGATGTCCCGGGTGAGCAGTACTTC
TRBV7-9	.	18	TRBD2	TRBJ2-1	CASSLASRGGRSYNEQFF	TGTGCCAGCAGCTTAGCGTCCCGGGGGGGCCGGTCCTACAATGAGCAGTTCTTC